Listed below are T cell receptor beta chains from one sample, sequenced in a study of blood T cells in healthy people across ages. In TCRdb, the 5' RACE reads were re-called with MiXCR into one record per CDR3 protein. Seen here are some 1.7 million distinct CDR3 sequences, under 30% observed once, and the top ten hold over 7%. The sample comprised blood. All receptors come from a woman aged 25 to 45 in good health. Both conserved end residues are part of each CDR3. Each record gives: V gene, clone size, D gene, J gene, CDR3 DNA, CDR3 protein. A D gene is named only where the DNA matches it firmly. Some rows have no size entry. The others give once, few or many, or a class for an expanded clone.

TRBV7-3	.	.	TRBJ2-5	TGTGTCAGCAGCTTGAAGTACCAAGAGACCCAGTACTTC	CVSSLKYQETQYF
TRBV19	few	TRBD1	TRBJ1-2	TGTGCCAGTACCCGGACAGGGGCTGGCTACACCTTC	CASTRTGAGYTF
TRBV12-3/TRBV12-4	.	.	TRBJ1-2	TGTGCCAGCACCGCGCGATGGGGAAGTGGTGGCTACACCTTC	CASTARWGSGGYTF
TRBV7-9	few	.	TRBJ1-4	TGTGCCAGCAGCTTCTCCGAAATAAGCAGGGCGAATGAAAAACTGTTTTTT	CASSFSEISRANEKLFF
TRBV2	.	TRBD2	TRBJ2-5	TGTGTCAGCATCACCGGGACTAGCGGGCGACACCAAGAGACCCAGTACTTC	CVSITGTSGRHQETQYF
TRBV7-2	.	.	TRBJ1-2	TGTGCCAGCAGCTTAGAGGGTCGGAACTATGGCTACACCTTC	CASSLEGRNYGYTF
TRBV20-1	few	TRBD2	TRBJ2-1	TGCAGTGCTAGTCTTGGGGGGGTAGGTGAGCAGTTCTTC	CSASLGGVGEQFF
TRBV5-1	many	TRBD2	TRBJ2-1	TGCGCCAGCAGCTCTAGCGGGGGGTACAATGAGCAGTTCTTC	CASSSSGGYNEQFF
TRBV19	few	TRBD1	TRBJ1-6	TGTGCCAGTAATTTCGAGGACAGGTCTAATTCACCCCTCCACTTT	CASNFEDRSNSPLHF
TRBV4-2	.	.	TRBJ2-7	TGTGCCAGCAGCCAAGTAGGAAGGGGGGCAGGGGCCAGGGACGAGCAGTACTTC	CASSQVGRGAGARDEQYF
TRBV2	.	.	TRBJ2-3	TGTGCCAGCAGTGTAAGAGGTCTCGCAGATACGCAGTATTTT	CASSVRGLADTQYF
TRBV7-3	.	.	TRBJ2-5	TGTGCCAGCAGTTACGCCTTGGGGGAGACCCAGTACTTC	CASSYALGETQYF
TRBV9	many	TRBD2	TRBJ2-4	TGTGCCAGCAGCTCGCCGGCGGGGGGCCAGGTTGATATTCAGTACTTC	CASSSPAGGQVDIQYF
TRBV7-2	.	.	TRBJ2-5	TGTGCCAGCACCCGAGGGGGTCGGCTTAATTTGGAGGGGACCCAGTACTTC	CASTRGGRLNLEGTQYF
TRBV5-1	many	TRBD1	TRBJ2-7	TGCGCCAGCAGCTTGGGAGGGGGCGGACCCTACGAGCAGTACTTC	CASSLGGGGPYEQYF
TRBV12-5	.	.	TRBJ2-1	TGTGCTAGTGGTACCGGACAACCTGGGAGAAATGAGCAGTTCTTC	CASGTGQPGRNEQFF